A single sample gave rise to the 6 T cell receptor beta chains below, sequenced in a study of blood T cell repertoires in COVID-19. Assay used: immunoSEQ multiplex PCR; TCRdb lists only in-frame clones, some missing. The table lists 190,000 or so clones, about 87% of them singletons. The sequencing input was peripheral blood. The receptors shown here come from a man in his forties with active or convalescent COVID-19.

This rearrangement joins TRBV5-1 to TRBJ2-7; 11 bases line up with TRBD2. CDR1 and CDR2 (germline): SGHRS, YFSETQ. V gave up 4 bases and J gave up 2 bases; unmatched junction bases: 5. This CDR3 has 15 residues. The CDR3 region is CASSPGTSGTYEQYF. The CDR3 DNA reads TGCGCCAGCAGCCCGGGGACTAGCGGTACCTACGAGCAGTACTTC.

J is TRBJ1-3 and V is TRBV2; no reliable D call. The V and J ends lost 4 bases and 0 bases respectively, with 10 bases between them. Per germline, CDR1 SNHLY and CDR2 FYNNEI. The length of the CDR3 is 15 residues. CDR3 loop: CASSADPSSGNTIYF. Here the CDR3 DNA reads TGTGCCAGCAGTGCTGATCCGAGCTCTGGAAACACCATATATTTT.

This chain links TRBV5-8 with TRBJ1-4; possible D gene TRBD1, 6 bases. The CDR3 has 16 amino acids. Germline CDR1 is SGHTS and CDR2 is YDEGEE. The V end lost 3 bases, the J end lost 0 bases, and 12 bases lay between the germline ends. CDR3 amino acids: CASSSMDRSTNEKLFF. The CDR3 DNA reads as TGTGCCAGCAGCTCGATGGACAGATCAACTAATGAAAAACTGTTTTTT.

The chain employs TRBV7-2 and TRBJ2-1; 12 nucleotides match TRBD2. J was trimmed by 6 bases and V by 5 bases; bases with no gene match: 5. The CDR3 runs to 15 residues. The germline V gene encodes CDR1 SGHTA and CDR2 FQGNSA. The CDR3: CASSGASGGVNEQFF. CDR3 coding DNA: TGTGCCAGCAGCGGCGCTAGCGGGGGGGTCAATGAGCAGTTCTTC.

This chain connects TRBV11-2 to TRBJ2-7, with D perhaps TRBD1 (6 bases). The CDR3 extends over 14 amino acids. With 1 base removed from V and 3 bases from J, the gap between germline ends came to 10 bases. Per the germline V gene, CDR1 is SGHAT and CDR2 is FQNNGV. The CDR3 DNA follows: TGTGCCAGCAGCTTAGCCGCAGGGGTCTACGAGCAGTACTTC. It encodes CASSLAAGVYEQYF.

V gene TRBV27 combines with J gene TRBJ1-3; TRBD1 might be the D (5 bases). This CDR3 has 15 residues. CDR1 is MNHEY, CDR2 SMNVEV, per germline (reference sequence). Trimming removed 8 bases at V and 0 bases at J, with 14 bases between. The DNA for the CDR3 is TGTGCCAGCGCAGAGGGAGGGGCCTCTGGAAACACCATATATTTT. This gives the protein CASAEGGASGNTIYF.